This T cell receptor (beta chain) was observed in a study of T cell responses to AZD1222 COVID-19 vaccine. The germline CDR1 and CDR2 sequences are KGHDR and SFDVKD. This CDR3 contains 13 residues. With 6 bases clipped from V and 8 bases from J, the junction kept 8 bases outside the gene matches. Notes on this clone: Its target is not known.

Broader study findings: Distributed over spike, vaccine-associated CD4 TCRs predominated at 160-218 and 743-854.

Profiled with immunoSEQ multiplex PCR; TCRdb holds only in-frame clones, not every one. The table lists fewer than 150,000 clones, around 93% of them singletons, with about 7.7% in the top ten. V usage is TRBV24-1 and J usage is TRBJ1-1; TRBD1 agrees at 7 bases. The TCR comes from an adult who received the AZD1222 COVID-19 vaccine. The sequencing here drew on peripheral blood, taken 28 days after the second AZD1222 dose. The CDR3 DNA is TGTGCCACCAGTAAACCCGGGACAGAAGAAGCTTTCTTT. The encoded protein is CATSKPGTEEAFF.